This passage covers 31 T cell receptor beta chains from one sample sequenced in a study of technical replicates of blood from several donors. TCRdb keeps only in-frame clones here, not all; method: immunoSEQ multiplex PCR. The table lists about 76,000 clones, approximately 83% of them singletons. The specimen sequenced was PBMCs. The origin of the receptors is a human donor in good health. Some clones in this sample may be carry-over from other donors' samples.

Here the CDR3 DNA reads TGTGCCAGTACCCAGTGGACAGTGGACGGTAACTATGGCTACACCTTC. It is translated as CASTQWTVDGNYGYTF. This sequence joins TRBV19 and TRBJ1-2; maybe TRBD1 (6 bases). V was clipped by 7 bases and J by 1 base, with 19 bases between them. This CDR3 is 16 amino acids long. Germline lookup yields CDR1 LNHDA and CDR2 SQIVND (reference sequence).

CDR3 in DNA: TGTGCCAGCAGCAGCCCGGAGACACAGGGATCGTGGGAGCAGTACTTC. This codes for CASSSPETQGSWEQYF. This sequence joins TRBV21-1 and TRBJ2-7; the listed D gene, TRBD1, was not tested against the DNA. TRBV21-1 is reported as a pseudogene. This CDR3 region has 16 residues.

The genes are TRBV29-1 and TRBJ2-1; D is uncertain. Germline values: CDR1 SQVTM, CDR2 ANQGSEA. The CDR3 contains 14 residues. V gave up 0 bases and J gave up 7 bases, with 13 bases separating them. CDR3 nucleotide sequence: TGCAGCGTTGAAGATATTAAGAGCCTAAATGAGCAGTTCTTC. Its protein is CSVEDIKSLNEQFF.

The chain uses TRBV7-8 and TRBJ2-5; 8 nucleotides agree with TRBD2. CDR3 size: 16 residues. The V and J ends lost 2 bases and 4 bases, in that order; junction bases with no gene match: 9. Germline assignment: CDR1 SGHVS and CDR2 FQNEAQ. The CDR3 DNA sequence: TGTGCCAGCAGCTTAAACCGGGGGGGCGGGAGAGAGACCCAGTACTTC. Translating it yields CASSLNRGGGRETQYF.

The chain combines TRBV5-4 with TRBJ2-1; D unclear. The CDR3 length is 12 residues. Trimming stripped 4 bases from V and 5 bases from J, with 7 bases between. CDR1 SGHNT and CDR2 YYREEE come from the germline V gene (reference sequence). The CDR3 is CASSGGDNEQFF. Written as DNA, the CDR3 is TGTGCCAGCAGCGGCGGAGACAATGAGCAGTTCTTC.

The gene calls are TRBV11-2 and TRBJ1-1; D ambiguous. Deletions cut 5 bases from V and 4 bases from J, with 17 bases between. The CDR3 is 15 residues long. CDR1 is SGHAT and CDR2 is FQNNGV in the germline V gene. The CDR3: CASSREARVGTEAFF. CDR3 coding DNA: TGTGCCAGCAGCCGTGAAGCGCGGGTGGGCACTGAAGCTTTCTTT.

The rearrangement uses TRBV7-8 and TRBJ2-1, with D possibly matching TRBD2 (7 bases). Germline-derived CDR1 and CDR2 are SGHVS and FQNEAQ. Trimming shortened V by 1 base and J by 5 bases, and 12 bases separated the two germline ends. The CDR3 is 15 amino acids. The CDR3 spells CASSLGEGVHNEQFF. The CDR3 DNA is TGTGCCAGCAGCTTAGGGGAGGGGGTTCACAATGAGCAGTTCTTC.

This clone was found once. V gene TRBV30 combines with J gene TRBJ1-2; D is unclear. The CDR3 has 14 amino acids. V dropped 0 bases and J dropped 6 bases, with 14 bases sitting between them. Per the germline V gene, CDR1 is GTSNPN and CDR2 is SVGIG (reference sequence). CDR3 region: CAWSVLPRFHGYTF. For the CDR3, the DNA is TGTGCCTGGAGTGTACTCCCGCGGTTCCATGGCTACACCTTC.

This clone occurred once. The CDR3 here is CASSLGATRGETQYF. In nucleotides, the CDR3 is TGTGCCAGCAGCTTAGGGGCGACAAGAGGGGAGACCCAGTACTTC. The chain carries TRBV7-7 and TRBJ2-5; D perhaps matches TRBD2 (5 bases). V was shortened by 1 base and J by 5 bases, with 14 bases between the two germline ends. This CDR3 spans 15 amino acids. The germline V gene encodes CDR1 SSHAT and CDR2 FNYEAQ (reference sequence).

This clone occurred once. The chain is built from TRBV4-2 and TRBJ2-2, with TRBD1 identical over 7 bases. V trimming: 6 bases; J trimming: 0 bases; junction bases outside the gene matches: 10. The CDR3 totals 17 residues. CDR1 and CDR2 (germline): LGHNA, YNFKEQ. Written as DNA, the CDR3 is TGTGCCAGCAGGGTAGAAGGGGGCGCCGCGAACACCGGGGAGCTGTTTTTT. This gives the protein CASRVEGGAANTGELFF.

V and J are TRBV5-1 and TRBJ1-1; a possible D gene is TRBD1 (5 bases). V was cut by 9 bases and J by 4 bases, with 19 bases left in between. The CDR3 sequence is 14 residues long. Germline V lookup: CDR1 SGHRS, CDR2 YFSETQ. The CDR3 bases are TGCGCCACTAGGACAACACCCTCGGGCACTGAAGCTTTCTTT. Translation gives CATRTTPSGTEAFF.

This rearrangement joins TRBV5-8 to TRBJ1-5; 11 positions match TRBD1. The CDR3 sequence is 17 residues long. The germline V gene encodes CDR1 SGHTS and CDR2 YDEGEE. V dropped 3 bases and J dropped 2; count of bases not matched to a gene: 7. The DNA of the CDR3 is TGTGCCAGCAGCTCCGGGACAGGGGGTCTGGGCAATCAGCCCCAGCATTTT. Translating it yields CASSSGTGGLGNQPQHF.

This sequence joins TRBV5-1 and TRBJ1-2, with D tentatively TRBD1 (6 bases). The germline gives CDR1 SGHRS, CDR2 YFSETQ. Trimming removed 0 bases at V and 3 bases at J, with 6 bases between. The CDR3 contains 13 residues. CDR3 bases: TGCGCCAGCAGCTTGGACAGGGACTATGGCTACACCTTC. Translating it yields CASSLDRDYGYTF. Full variable domain (remainder filled in from reference TRBV5-1 and TRBJ1-2): KAGVTQTPRYLIKTRGQQVTLSCSPISGHRSVSWYQQTPGQGLQFLFEYFSETQRNKGNFPGRFSGRQFSNSRSEMNVSTLELGDSALYLCASSLDRDYGYTFGSGTRLTVV.

This clone was seen just once. This chain joins TRBV7-2 and TRBJ2-1; 9 bases fit TRBD2. The CDR3 contains 15 residues. Trimming removed 1 base from V and 8 bases from J; junction bases left unmatched: 6. Germline loops: CDR1 SGHTA, CDR2 FQGNSA. CDR3 in DNA: TGTGCCAGCAGCTTAGTCGGACTAGCGTTCGATGAGCAGTTCTTC. Translated: CASSLVGLAFDEQFF. Complete variable domain (other parts from reference TRBV7-2 and TRBJ2-1): GAGVSQSPSNKVTEKGKDVELRCDPISGHTALYWYRQSLGQGLEFLIYFQGNSAPDKSGLPSDRFSAERTGGSVSTLTIQRTQQEDSAVYLCASSLVGLAFDEQFFGPGTRLTVL.

The rearrangement links TRBV11-2 to TRBJ2-1, with TRBD2 matching 8 bases. The CDR3 spans 15 residues. J gave up 8 bases and V 5 bases, and 11 bases lay outside the gene matches. Looked up from germline, CDR1 is SGHAT and CDR2 is FQNNGV. In DNA, the CDR3 is TGTGCCAGCAGCCCGAGGCGGGGGGCGGTGGATGAGCAGTTCTTC. It translates to CASSPRRGAVDEQFF.

The gene calls are TRBV7-9 and TRBJ1-2; TRBD1 matches at 9 bases. Germline assignment: CDR1 SEHNR and CDR2 FQNEAQ (reference sequence). Losses at the gene ends were 6 bases for V and 0 bases for J; bases not matched to a gene: 5. The CDR3 is 15 residues long. The CDR3 is CASSRGQGANYGYTF. In DNA, the CDR3 is TGTGCCAGCAGTCGGGGACAGGGAGCTAACTATGGCTACACCTTC.

The chain combines TRBV5-1 with TRBJ2-5; 10 nucleotides agree with TRBD1. The CDR3 is made up of 15 amino acids. The V segment lost 5 bases and the J segment 4 bases; nucleotides outside the gene matches: 8. The germline gives CDR1 SGHRS, CDR2 YFSETQ. In DNA form, the CDR3 reads TGCGCCAGCAGGGGGGACAGGGGTAACTCAGAGACCCAGTACTTC. This codes for CASRGDRGNSETQYF.

V gene TRBV7-2 combines with J gene TRBJ2-1; 10 nucleotides agree with TRBD2. Germline assignment: CDR1 SGHTA and CDR2 FQGNSA. Unmatched junction bases numbered 4, after V lost 5 bases and J lost 3 bases. The CDR3 is 15 amino acids. CDR3 nucleotides: TGTGCCAGCAGCCGAGGACTAGCGGACTACAATGAGCAGTTCTTC. It is translated as CASSRGLADYNEQFF.

J is TRBJ2-2 and V is TRBV27, with TRBD2 matching over 7 bases. The V segment lost 0 bases and the J segment 5 bases; nucleotides outside the gene matches: 6. The CDR3 runs to 16 residues. Germline CDR1 and CDR2: MNHEY and SMNVEV (reference sequence). The CDR3 is CASSLSVGRLTGELFF. CDR3 DNA: TGTGCCAGCAGTTTATCTGTCGGGAGGTTGACCGGGGAGCTGTTTTTT.

The V call is TRBV7-2, the J call TRBJ2-2; 7 positions match TRBD2. The CDR3 has 16 amino acids. Trimming at V came to 1 base and at J to 4 bases, leaving 6 bases not matched to a gene. Germline loops: CDR1 SGHTA, CDR2 FQGNSA. CDR3 in amino acids: CASSLVRAGATGELFF. The CDR3 DNA sequence: TGTGCCAGCAGCTTAGTCCGGGCGGGAGCCACCGGGGAGCTGTTTTTT.

This rearrangement joins TRBV7-9 to TRBJ2-1; 7 positions agree with TRBD2. The germline V gene encodes CDR1 SEHNR and CDR2 FQNEAQ (reference sequence). The CDR3 totals 14 residues. V trimming: 0 bases; J trimming: 7 bases; junction bases outside the gene matches: 3. The CDR3 region has the DNA TGTGCCAGCAGCTTAGCGGGAGGGCGGAATGAGCAGTTCTTC. Translating it yields CASSLAGGRNEQFF.

This chain joins TRBV12-2 and TRBJ2-3; the D call in the table, TRBD2, was not verified against the DNA. TRBV12-2 is a pseudogene locus. The CDR3 extends over 18 amino acids. CDR3 residues: CASRLVSTSGDYTDTQYF. For the CDR3, the DNA is TGTGCAAGTCGCTTAGTATCTACTAGCGGGGACTACACAGATACGCAGTATTTT.

The chain joins TRBV4-2 to TRBJ2-3; D is perhaps TRBD2 (6 bases). Germline lookup yields CDR1 LGHNA and CDR2 YNFKEQ. CDR3 length: 16 residues. V lost 1 base and J 1 base, leaving 12 bases between the germline ends. The CDR3 bases are TGTGCCAGCAGCCAAGTTGCGGGACCACGCACAGATACGCAGTATTTT. It codes for CASSQVAGPRTDTQYF.

J is TRBJ2-7 and V is TRBV27, with TRBD2 identical over 7 bases. This CDR3 comprises 14 residues. J lost 3 bases, V lost 3 bases, and 5 bases had no gene match. Per germline, CDR1 MNHEY and CDR2 SMNVEV (reference sequence). CDR3 sequence (DNA): TGTGCCAGCAGTTTCTTGGCTAGCGGCTACGAGCAGTACTTC. It yields the protein CASSFLASGYEQYF.

This chain links TRBV19 with TRBJ1-5; TRBD1 agrees at 8 bases. The V and J ends lost 7 bases and 2 bases, in that order; junction bases with no gene match: 4. Germline V gene data show CDR1 as LNHDA and CDR2 as SQIVND (reference sequence). This CDR3 is 14 amino acids long. The CDR3 sequence is CASTIQGGNQPQHF. The CDR3 DNA is TGTGCCAGTACCATACAGGGGGGCAATCAGCCCCAGCATTTT.

The CDR3 here is CASSLRTGSSEQYF. The CDR3 DNA reads TGTGCCAGCAGCCTAAGAACAGGGTCTAGCGAGCAGTACTTC. This sequence joins TRBV14 and TRBJ2-7; a weak D match, TRBD1 (6 bases). Trimming removed 4 bases at V and 6 bases at J, with 16 bases between. CDR3 length equals 14 residues. The V gene's germline CDR1 is SGHDN and CDR2 FVKESK.

J is TRBJ2-7 and V is TRBV7-6, with D perhaps TRBD2 (5 bases). The CDR3 covers 15 residues. Trimming removed 1 base from V and 6 bases from J, with 16 bases in between. Germline assignment: CDR1 SGHVS and CDR2 FNYEAQ. CDR3: CASSLGAVGGLEQYF. CDR3 DNA: TGTGCCAGCAGCTTAGGTGCGGTCGGCGGGCTCGAGCAGTACTTC. Full variable domain (missing parts from reference TRBV7-6 and TRBJ2-7): GAGVSQSPRYKVTKRGQDVALRCDPISGHVSLYWYRQALGQGPEFLTYFNYEAQQDKSGLPNDRFSAERPEGSISTLTIQRTEQRDSAMYRCASSLGAVGGLEQYFGPGTRLTVT.

The J gene is TRBJ1-2, the V gene TRBV13, with D perhaps TRBD1 (6 bases). This CDR3 has 15 residues. Trimming removed 4 bases at V and 1 base at J, with 13 bases between. The germline V gene has CDR1 PRHDT and CDR2 FYEKMQ (reference sequence). In DNA form, the CDR3 reads TGTGCCAGCAGCTCCGGCTCAGGGGTTAACTATGGCTACACCTTC. It codes for CASSSGSGVNYGYTF.

The gene calls are TRBV5-5 and TRBJ2-5, with 8 bases matching TRBD1. Trimming took 4 bases from V and 2 from J; bases not matched to a gene: 4. CDR3 length: 14 amino acids. CDR1 SGHKS and CDR2 YYEKEE come from the germline V gene (reference sequence). The CDR3 protein is CASSIRDRQETQYF. The CDR3 coding sequence is TGTGCCAGCAGCATAAGGGACAGGCAAGAGACCCAGTACTTC.

V usage is TRBV19 and J usage is TRBJ1-2; D is uncertain. Trimming left V 0 bases short and J 7 bases short, with 9 bases between. From germline, CDR1 is LNHDA and CDR2 SQIVND (reference sequence). The CDR3 consists of 13 residues. CDR3 sequence reads: CASSIDRVSGYTF. Here the CDR3 DNA reads TGTGCCAGTAGTATAGATCGGGTATCTGGCTACACCTTC.

This chain connects TRBV4-2 to TRBJ2-1, with 8 bases aligning to TRBD2. Germline CDR1 LGHNA, CDR2 YNFKEQ. This CDR3 comprises 14 residues. Trimming at V came to 3 bases and at J to 5 bases, leaving 3 bases not matched to a gene. CDR3 sequence: CASSQAGGDNEQFF. CDR3 DNA sequence: TGTGCCAGCAGCCAGGCGGGAGGCGACAATGAGCAGTTCTTC.